The 32 T cell receptor beta chains presented below share a single source sample, sequenced in a study of graft-versus-host responses after intestinal transplantation. The method was immunoSEQ multiplex PCR; TCRdb's version includes in-frame clones alone and lacks a portion of them. Among 90,000 to 120,000 clones listed, roughly 90% were seen once. For these receptors, no antigen is known. Sequenced here: unstimulated CD4+ T cells sorted from spleen or lymph node cells, sampled before transplant. These receptors originate from a human donor who was the organ donor for an intestinal transplant.

The V and J genes are TRBV2 and TRBJ2-3; D tentatively reads TRBD1 or TRBD2 (5 bases each). Germline V CDR1 and CDR2: SNHLY, FYNNEI. The V gene lost 7 bases and the J gene lost 6 bases, with 23 bases spanning the gap. The CDR3 has 16 amino acids. As DNA, the CDR3 is TGTGCCAGCAAGCGTAAACCGGGACCAGGTGGTGATACGCAGTATTTT. Protein product: CASKRKPGPGGDTQYF.

The V gene is TRBV19, the J gene TRBJ2-7; TRBD1 is a possible D gene (6 bases). The CDR3 has 14 residues. V lost 4 bases and J lost 6, with 16 bases in between. CDR1 and CDR2 from the germline V gene are LNHDA and SQIVND (reference sequence). DNA of the CDR3: TGTGCCAGTAGTACCCGAGGGGGAATGAGCGAGCAGTACTTC. Protein sequence: CASSTRGGMSEQYF. Filled out from reference TRBV19 and TRBJ2-7, the complete variable domain reads DGGITQSPKYLFRKEGQNVTLSCEQNLNHDAMYWYRQDPGQGLRLIYYSQIVNDFQKGDIAEGYSVSREKKESFPLTVTSAQKNPTAFYLCASSTRGGMSEQYFGPGTRLTVT.

CDR3 nucleotide sequence: TGTGCCAGCAGCGACGGGGGACTCCCTGAGTACGAGCAGTACTTC. This gives the protein CASSDGGLPEYEQYF. The chain carries TRBV9 and TRBJ2-7, with D possibly matching TRBD2 (6 bases). The CDR3 contains 15 residues. The germline V and J ends were trimmed by 3 bases and 4 bases, with 17 bases remaining between them. Germline-derived CDR1 and CDR2 are SGDLS and YYNGEE. The full variable domain, rest sourced from reference TRBV9 and TRBJ2-7, is DSGVTQTPKHLITATGQRVTLRCSPRSGDLSVYWYQQSLDQGLQFLIQYYNGEERAKGNILERFSAQQFPDLHSELNLSSLELGDSALYFCASSDGGLPEYEQYFGPGTRLTVT.

With respect to this clone: The sample contains more than one DNA sequence encoding this CDR3. The chain links TRBV20-1 to TRBJ1-2; no definite D call. V lost 3 bases, J lost 4 bases, and 6 bases lay in between. This CDR3 is 11 amino acids long. Germline V gives CDR1 DFQATT, CDR2 SNEGSKA (reference sequence). CDR3 region: CSARLSYGYTF. The CDR3 nucleotides are TGCAGTGCTAGGCTCAGCTATGGCTACACCTTC.

The chain combines TRBV5-1 with TRBJ2-5; D not resolved. The CDR3 sequence is 14 residues long. The V end lost 0 bases, the J end lost 0 bases, and 6 bases lay between the germline ends. CDR1 is SGHRS, CDR2 YFSETQ, per germline. The DNA of the CDR3 is TGCGCCAGCAGCTTGGTGCAGTACCAAGAGACCCAGTACTTC. Translated: CASSLVQYQETQYF.

The J gene is TRBJ1-6, the V gene TRBV6-1; D is unresolved. Trimming stripped 0 bases from V and 12 bases from J, with 9 bases between. The germline gives CDR1 MNHNS, CDR2 SASEGT. This CDR3 is 13 amino acids long. CDR3 coding DNA: TGTGCCAGCAGTGAAGCCGCGAGTAGACCCCTCCACTTT. Its translation: CASSEAASRPLHF.

The chain links TRBV7-3 to TRBJ2-5; TRBD2 aligns across 15 bases. There are 16 residues in the CDR3. Germline V lookup: CDR1 SGHTA, CDR2 FQGTGA. V lost 4 bases, J lost 4 bases, and 4 bases stayed unmatched. This CDR3 is CASSSGLAGGRETQYF. The CDR3 DNA sequence: TGTGCCAGCAGCTCGGGACTAGCGGGGGGTAGAGAGACCCAGTACTTC.

The CDR3 protein is CASSIDIRTGANSGNTIYF. As DNA, the CDR3 is TGTGCCAGTAGTATAGATATTAGGACAGGGGCAAACTCTGGAAACACCATATATTTT. The V gene is TRBV19, the J gene TRBJ1-3, with 9 nucleotides matching TRBD1. Germline CDR1 and CDR2: LNHDA and SQIVND (reference sequence). Germline trimming cut 0 bases from V and 0 bases from J; bases unmatched to any gene: 9. This CDR3 spans 19 amino acids.

The chain recombines TRBV10-1 with TRBJ2-3; 10 nucleotides align to TRBD1. Trimming removed 3 bases from V and 6 bases from J; junction bases left unmatched: 6. Germline values: CDR1 WNHNN, CDR2 SYGVQD (reference sequence). This CDR3 region has 15 residues. Here the CDR3 DNA reads TGCGCCAGCAGTGACAGACAGGGGGCTGTGGATACGCAGTATTTT. Translation gives CASSDRQGAVDTQYF.

The chain employs TRBV9 and TRBJ1-2; 12 positions match TRBD1. The CDR3 is made up of 17 amino acids. Trimming cost V 4 bases and J 3 bases; bases outside gene matches: 10. CDR1 SGDLS and CDR2 YYNGEE come from the germline V gene. The CDR3 reads CASSKGTGGAFDYGYTF. CDR3 coding DNA: TGTGCCAGCAGCAAGGGGACAGGGGGCGCCTTTGACTATGGCTACACCTTC.

This clone was observed a single time. V usage is TRBV10-1 and J usage is TRBJ2-5, with 14 bases that match TRBD2. V lost 6 bases, J lost 5 bases, and 5 bases stayed unmatched. The germline CDR1 and CDR2 sequences are WNHNN and SYGVQD (reference sequence). The CDR3 totals 15 residues. CDR3 loop: CASSPGLAGDETQYF. In nucleotides, the CDR3 is TGCGCCAGCAGCCCGGGACTAGCGGGAGACGAGACCCAGTACTTC.

J is TRBJ1-5 and V is TRBV5-1; the match to TRBD1 covers 7 bases. The CDR3 is made up of 15 amino acids. Germline CDR1 SGHRS, CDR2 YFSETQ. The V segment lost 0 bases and the J segment 6 bases; nucleotides outside the gene matches: 6. As DNA, the CDR3 is TGCGCCAGCAGCTTGGATGGACAGGACATTCAGCCCCAGCATTTT. Amino acid sequence: CASSLDGQDIQPQHF.

The genes are TRBV19 and TRBJ1-3; D uncertain. Germline CDR1 LNHDA, CDR2 SQIVND (reference sequence). V was shortened by 4 bases and J by 0 bases, with 10 bases between the two germline ends. CDR3 length: 15 residues. The CDR3 nucleotides are TGTGCCAGTAGTACCCCCGACCTCTCTGGAAACACCATATATTTT. It encodes CASSTPDLSGNTIYF.

J is TRBJ1-5 and V is TRBV6-6; D not certain. There are 13 residues in the CDR3. V was shortened by 7 bases and J by 8 bases, with 15 bases between the two germline ends. In germline, CDR1 is MNHNY, CDR2 SVGAGI (reference sequence). CDR3 DNA sequence: TGTGCCAGCACTCTGGCAGGCAACGAGCCCCAGCATTTT. Its protein product is CASTLAGNEPQHF.

The J gene is TRBJ2-3, the V gene TRBV5-1; D is unresolved. Deletions cut 0 bases from V and 7 bases from J, with 6 bases between. The CDR3 runs to 12 residues. Germline V gene data show CDR1 as SGHRS and CDR2 as YFSETQ. CDR3 in amino acids: CASSLDRYTQYF. The CDR3 coding sequence is TGCGCCAGCAGCTTGGACCGTTATACGCAGTATTTT.

The chain has TRBV5-6 and TRBJ1-1; the D is unclear. Trimming cost V 2 bases and J 6 bases, with 14 bases left between them. This CDR3 has 14 residues. Per the germline V gene, CDR1 is SGHDT and CDR2 is YYEEEE. The CDR3 spells CASSFLSVVPEAFF. In nucleotides, the CDR3 is TGTGCCAGCAGCTTCTTGTCGGTGGTCCCTGAAGCTTTCTTT.

The J gene is TRBJ2-3, the V gene TRBV11-3; D may match TRBD1 or TRBD2 (5 bases each). The CDR3 sequence is 16 residues long. V was clipped by 8 bases and J by 5 bases, with 23 bases between them. Germline-derived CDR1 and CDR2 are SGHNT and YENEEA. The CDR3 region has the DNA TGTGCCAGCTCCCCCAGTGGGGGAAGGGTCGTAGATACGCAGTATTTT. Protein sequence: CASSPSGGRVVDTQYF.

J is TRBJ1-3 and V is TRBV5-4; TRBD1 aligns across 7 bases. The CDR3 spans 15 residues. Germline V gene sequence: CDR1 SGHNT, CDR2 YYREEE (reference sequence). V lost 4 bases to trimming and J lost 2 bases; unmatched junction nucleotides: 6. The CDR3 bases are TGTGCCAGCAGCCGTATCACAGGGGCTGGAAACACCATATATTTT. Translated, it gives CASSRITGAGNTIYF.

This chain uses TRBV6-6 with TRBJ1-2; 7 bases line up with TRBD1. The J segment lost 4 bases and the V segment lost 6 bases, leaving 8 bases of the junction unmatched. Germline assignment: CDR1 MNHNY and CDR2 SVGAGI (reference sequence). There are 14 residues in the CDR3. The DNA of the CDR3 is TGTGCCAGCAGCCCTCGACAGGGAAGCTATGGCTACACCTTC. Translated: CASSPRQGSYGYTF.

The chain uses TRBV10-1 and TRBJ1-3; D remains ambiguous. The CDR3 runs to 14 residues. V was pared by 4 bases and J by 2 bases, with 9 bases between. Per the germline V gene, CDR1 is WNHNN and CDR2 is SYGVQD (reference sequence). The DNA for the CDR3 is TGCGCCAGCAGTGTCGGGGAAGCTGGAAACACCATATATTTT. This encodes CASSVGEAGNTIYF.

The chain combines TRBV6-6 with TRBJ2-7; D is uncertain. V dropped 2 bases and J dropped 0 bases, with 8 bases sitting between them. CDR3 size: 14 residues. The germline V gene has CDR1 MNHNY and CDR2 SVGAGI (reference sequence). The CDR3 region has the DNA TGTGCCAGCAGTTACGGATCGAGCTCCTACGAGCAGTACTTC. This codes for CASSYGSSSYEQYF.

The rearrangement joins TRBV6-6 to TRBJ1-1, with TRBD1 as a possible D gene (6 bases). The CDR3 covers 13 residues. V dropped 6 bases and J dropped 0 bases, with 8 bases sitting between them. CDR1 is MNHNY, CDR2 SVGAGI, per germline (reference sequence). For the CDR3, the DNA is TGTGCCAGCAGAACAGGGATGAACACTGAAGCTTTCTTT. It yields the protein CASRTGMNTEAFF.

This chain uses TRBV28 with TRBJ2-7, with a tentative D call TRBD2 (5 bases). The CDR3 runs 13 residues. Germline V gene sequence: CDR1 MDHEN, CDR2 SYDVKM. V dropped 6 bases and J dropped 1 base, with 10 bases sitting between them. CDR3: CASSLEVSYEQYF. The CDR3 coding sequence is TGTGCCAGCAGCTTGGAGGTTTCCTACGAGCAGTACTTC.

The chain joins TRBV10-3 to TRBJ2-1, with 12 bases aligning to TRBD2. This CDR3 is 15 amino acids long. Germline V CDR1 and CDR2: ENHRY, SYGVKD. The J segment lost 7 bases and the V segment lost 6 bases, leaving 7 bases of the junction unmatched. Written as DNA, the CDR3 is TGTGCCATCAGGCCGACTAGCGGGAGTTCAAATGAGCAGTTCTTC. This codes for CAIRPTSGSSNEQFF.

Concerning this clone: Its ends do not fully match the called genes, so a read error is possible. CDR3 sequence reads: CASSLEASHGETQYF. In nucleotides, the CDR3 is TGTGCTAGCAGCTTAGAAGCCTCGCACGGAGAGACCCAGTACTTC. This chain connects TRBV7-7 to TRBJ2-5; no reliable D call. This CDR3 is built from 15 residues. Germline V gene sequence: CDR1 SSHAT, CDR2 FNYEAQ (reference sequence).

This clone is a singleton in its sample. V gene TRBV27 combines with J gene TRBJ2-7, with 7 bases that match TRBD1. This CDR3 region has 14 residues. Looked up from germline, CDR1 is MNHEY and CDR2 is SMNVEV (reference sequence). After removal of 4 bases from V and 3 bases from J, the junction contained 6 bases not matched to a gene. CDR3 residues: CASSSGQSLYEQYF. In DNA form, the CDR3 reads TGTGCCAGCAGTTCGGGACAGAGTCTCTACGAGCAGTACTTC.

This rearrangement joins TRBV12-5 to TRBJ2-1, with TRBD2 identical over 10 bases. Germline V gene sequence: CDR1 LGHNT, CDR2 FRNRAP. Trimming cost V 0 bases and J 9 bases; bases outside gene matches: 17. CDR3 length: 19 amino acids. This CDR3 is CASGLVRSSGRARESEQFF. In nucleotides, the CDR3 is TGTGCTAGTGGTTTGGTACGGTCCAGCGGGAGGGCCCGTGAGAGTGAGCAGTTCTTC.

The V gene is TRBV7-2, the J gene TRBJ1-3, with D maybe TRBD1 (5 bases). The CDR3 runs 16 residues. Looked up from germline, CDR1 is SGHTA and CDR2 is FQGNSA. V was pared by 1 base and J by 9 bases, with 19 bases between. CDR3 coding DNA: TGTGCCAGCAGCTTAGTATCTCCCAATCTTGGGGGCACCATATATTTT. Its protein is CASSLVSPNLGGTIYF.

The chain recombines TRBV7-9 with TRBJ2-7; D unresolved. Germline lookup yields CDR1 SEHNR and CDR2 FQNEAQ (reference sequence). This CDR3 comprises 16 residues. The germline V and J ends were trimmed by 0 bases and 0 bases, with 12 bases remaining between them. The CDR3 nucleotides read TGTGCCAGCAGCTTAGCGGATGGCAGGAACTCCTACGAGCAGTACTTC. Encoded protein: CASSLADGRNSYEQYF. Combining the CDR3 with reference TRBV7-9 and TRBJ2-7 gives the whole variable domain DTGVSQNPRHKITKRGQNVTFRCDPISEHNRLYWYRQTLGQGPEFLTYFQNEAQLEKSRLLSDRFSAERPKGSFSTLEIQRTEQGDSAMYLCASSLADGRNSYEQYFGPGTRLTVT.

The rearrangement uses TRBV2 and TRBJ2-2, with 9 bases identical to TRBD1. In germline, CDR1 is SNHLY, CDR2 FYNNEI. This CDR3 has 18 amino acids. With 3 bases clipped from V and 7 bases from J, the junction kept 15 bases outside the gene matches. The CDR3 DNA follows: TGTGCCAGCAGTGAGGAAGATCGAGGGACAGGGTGGGTCGGGGAGCTGTTTTTT. Its protein is CASSEEDRGTGWVGELFF.

V gene TRBV5-1 combines with J gene TRBJ2-2; D not resolved. This CDR3 has 13 residues. Deletions cut 4 bases from V and 3 bases from J, with 7 bases between. CDR1 is SGHRS, CDR2 YFSETQ, per germline. CDR3 coding DNA: TGCGCCAGCAGCGGCCGGGACACCGGGGAGCTGTTTTTT. Encoded protein: CASSGRDTGELFF.

The rearrangement joins TRBV5-1 to TRBJ2-3, with D perhaps matching TRBD1 (6 bases). The CDR3 has 15 amino acids. Germline V lookup: CDR1 SGHRS, CDR2 YFSETQ. Trimming left V 0 bases short and J 6 bases short, with 14 bases between. The CDR3 here is CASSLATNRVDTQYF. The CDR3 bases are TGCGCCAGCAGCTTGGCCACTAACAGGGTTGATACGCAGTATTTT.